A selection of T cell receptor beta chains follows, all from one sample in a study of neurological immune-mediated disorders. From the 5' RACE reads, TCRdb called clonotypes with MiXCR, one entry per CDR3 protein. The profile shows 35,000 to 40,000 distinct CDR3 sequences, under 9.5% of them singletons. Sequencing used PBMCs. The receptors come from a woman aged 40 to 55 in good health. The CDR3 runs from the conserved cysteine through the conserved F or W. A D gene is named only where the DNA matches it firmly. Clone size is given for some rows only: seen once, a few or many times, or a class if the clone is expanded.

clone_size	v_call	j_call	d_call	cdr3_nt	cdr3_aa
many	TRBV29-1	TRBJ2-1	.	TGCAGCGGGGATAGGGGAAATGAGCAGTTCTTC	CSGDRGNEQFF
many	TRBV10-3	TRBJ2-1	.	TGTGCCATCAGCCTCGACAGAGACAATGAGCAGTTCTTC	CAISLDRDNEQFF
many	TRBV9	TRBJ2-3	.	TGTGCCAGCAGCGTAGGTGGGAGTAGGACAGATACGCAGTATTTT	CASSVGGSRTDTQYF
.	TRBV12-3/TRBV12-4	TRBJ2-3	TRBD2	TGTGCCAGCAGTTTAAGGGCTAGCGGGGGCCGAGACACAGATACGCAGTATTTT	CASSLRASGGRDTDTQYF
many	TRBV20-1	TRBJ1-3	.	TGCAGTGCTAGAGAGCGGGGGACCTACACCATATATTTT	CSARERGTYTIYF
many	TRBV20-1	TRBJ2-1	TRBD1	TGCAGTGCTCACCCGGACAGGGGTAATGAGCAGTTCTTC	CSAHPDRGNEQFF
many	TRBV28	TRBJ1-4	.	TGTGCCAGCAGTTTTCATGAGGGGCAGAGAAATGAAAAACTGTTTTTT	CASSFHEGQRNEKLFF
many	TRBV9	TRBJ2-3	.	TGTGCCAGCAGCTTCAAGGGCAGGGGGGGAGATACGCAGTATTTT	CASSFKGRGGDTQYF
many	TRBV29-1	TRBJ2-1	.	TGCAGCGTTGATCACGGGAGAGTGGATGAGCAGTTCTTC	CSVDHGRVDEQFF
many	TRBV5-6	TRBJ2-3	.	TGTGCCAGGAGAGACGGGGTGGGCCCCCCAAAAGATACGCAGTATTTT	CARRDGVGPPKDTQYF
many	TRBV7-8	TRBJ1-3	.	TGTGCCAGCAGCTTAGCAGCCAGGGAAGAAAGGTTCGGAAACACCATATATTTT	CASSLAAREERFGNTIYF
many	TRBV9	TRBJ1-2	TRBD1	TGTGCCAGCAGCGCGTCCGGGACAGTCTATGGCTACACCTTC	CASSASGTVYGYTF
many	TRBV18	TRBJ2-1	.	TGTGCCAGCTCACCAGCGGGAAGCTCCTACAATGAGCAGTTCTTC	CASSPAGSSYNEQFF
.	TRBV4-1	TRBJ2-1	TRBD2	TGCGCCAGCAGCCAAGAGCGGGGGGGCCGTAATGAGCAGTTCTTC	CASSQERGGRNEQFF
many	TRBV2	TRBJ2-2	.	TGTGCCAGCAGGCGAGCCGGGAACACCGGGGAGCTGTTTTTT	CASRRAGNTGELFF
many	TRBV9	TRBJ2-1	.	TGTGCCAGCAGCGAGGGGGGGTGGGGACATGAGCAGTTCTTC	CASSEGGWGHEQFF
many	TRBV3-1	TRBJ1-3	TRBD1	TGTGTCAGCAGCCAACGATATACTGACAGGGGTGTGACCACCATATATTTT	CVSSQRYTDRGVTTIYF
many	TRBV24-1	TRBJ1-5	.	TGTGCCACCAGTGCAAGGGATTCAGGTCAGCCCCAGCATTTT	CATSARDSGQPQHF
.	TRBV20-1	TRBJ1-2	.	TGCAGTGCTCAAGGGGATACAGATGGCTACACCTTC	CSAQGDTDGYTF
many	TRBV6-1	TRBJ1-1	.	TGTGCCAGCAGTGATCAGGGGCTAGGCACTGAAGCTTTCTTT	CASSDQGLGTEAFF
.	TRBV5-4	TRBJ1-1	.	TGTGCCAGCAGAACGACCCCGGGACGGAACACTGAAGCTTTCTTT	CASRTTPGRNTEAFF
many	TRBV5-1	TRBJ2-3	.	TGCGCCAGCAGGGGGTGGACACCCCCTACTAGCACAGATACGCAGTATTTT	CASRGWTPPTSTDTQYF
many	TRBV5-1	TRBJ1-3	.	TGCGCCAGCAGACCGGACCTCTTCTCTGGAAACACCATATATTTT	CASRPDLFSGNTIYF
few	TRBV20-1	TRBJ2-7	.	TGCAGTGCTAGGAGGGGACCAACCTACGAGCAGTACTTC	CSARRGPTYEQYF
.	TRBV6-6	TRBJ2-4	.	TGTGCCGGCAGTCGGACAGAGCTAGCCAAAAACATTCAGTACTTC	CAGSRTELAKNIQYF
many	TRBV12-3/TRBV12-4	TRBJ2-3	.	TGTGCCAGCAGTTTAGCGGGGGGCACAGATACGCAGTATTTT	CASSLAGGTDTQYF
many	TRBV5-1	TRBJ1-1	.	TGCGCCACCAACCTGGGGGGCTTGAACACTGAAGCTTTCTTT	CATNLGGLNTEAFF
many	TRBV20-1	TRBJ1-2	.	TGCAGTGCCTGGGCAGGGGCTTATGGCTACACCTTC	CSAWAGAYGYTF
medium-sized	TRBV27	TRBJ1-5	.	TGTGCCAGCAGTGCCTCGACAGCTAGCAATCAGCCCCAGCATTTT	CASSASTASNQPQHF
many	TRBV9	TRBJ2-1	.	TGTGCCAGCAGCGTAGTTGGGGGGTGGGGTGAGCAGTTCTTC	CASSVVGGWGEQFF
many	TRBV6-5	TRBJ1-1	.	TGTGCCAGCAGTTACGGGGGATCTGAGGCTTTCTTT	CASSYGGSEAFF
few	TRBV7-3	TRBJ2-1	TRBD2	TGTGCCAGCAGCCAACTAGCGGGCCTACTAAATGAGCAGTTCTTC	CASSQLAGLLNEQFF
many	TRBV5-1	TRBJ1-1	.	TGCGCCAGCAGCCCGGGCGGGGTTATAACTGAAGCTTTCTTT	CASSPGGVITEAFF
many	TRBV14	TRBJ2-3	.	TGTGCCAGCAGGGCGGGACCTTACACAGATACGCAGTATTTT	CASRAGPYTDTQYF
many	TRBV7-2	TRBJ1-4	.	TGTGCCAGCAGTTCCGATGGGGGTTTCGACAGGTATAATGAAAAACTGTTTTTT	CASSSDGGFDRYNEKLFF
many	TRBV7-9	TRBJ1-1	.	TGTGCCAGCAGTTGGGGCGTTAGCACTGAAGCTTTCTTT	CASSWGVSTEAFF
many	TRBV5-5	TRBJ2-5	.	TGTGCCAGCAGCACCAGTGGCGGACCGACTTCTTGGAAGGAGACCCAGTACTTC	CASSTSGGPTSWKETQYF
many	TRBV5-1	TRBJ2-7	TRBD1	TGCGCCAGCAGCTTGGAGGACAGGGGGCACGACGAGCAGTACTTC	CASSLEDRGHDEQYF
many	TRBV7-3	TRBJ2-5	.	TGTGCCAGCAGCTTTAAGGGAGAGACCCAGTACTTC	CASSFKGETQYF
.	TRBV6-2/TRBV6-3	TRBJ1-1	.	TGTGCCAGCAGTTACTCGGTGCGGGGAACTGAAGATTTCTTT	CASSYSVRGTEDFF
many	TRBV29-1	TRBJ2-3	.	TGCAGCGTTGAAGCCCGAGGGGAATCAGATACGCAGTATTTT	CSVEARGESDTQYF
many	TRBV20-1	TRBJ2-1	.	TGCAGTGCTAGAATAGCGGATCGCTACAATGAGCAGTTCTTC	CSARIADRYNEQFF
many	TRBV5-1	TRBJ1-1	TRBD1	TGCGCCAGCAGCCCCGGACAGGGGAGGGACACTGAAGCTTTCTTT	CASSPGQGRDTEAFF
many	TRBV9	TRBJ2-7	TRBD1	TGTGCCAGCAGCGATCCGAGACAGGGCTCCTACGAGCAGTACTTC	CASSDPRQGSYEQYF
many	TRBV3-1	TRBJ2-3	TRBD2	TGTGCCAGCAGCTACATGACTAGCGGGGCCTCCGATACGCAGTATTTT	CASSYMTSGASDTQYF
many	TRBV7-2	TRBJ2-7	TRBD2	TGTGCCAGCAGCTTAGCTTCTAGCGGGGTAATCTACGAGCAGTACTTC	CASSLASSGVIYEQYF
.	TRBV19	TRBJ2-7	.	TGTGCCACACGCAAACCGGGCCCTGAATACGAGCAGTACTTC	CATRKPGPEYEQYF
many	TRBV6-5	TRBJ1-1	.	TGTGCCAGCAGACTATCCCCGGGGGGGAACACTGAAGCTTTCTTT	CASRLSPGGNTEAFF
many	TRBV27	TRBJ1-2	TRBD1	TGTGCCAGCAGTTTCGCAACCGGACAGGGGGTTAGTGGCTACACCTTC	CASSFATGQGVSGYTF
many	TRBV5-1	TRBJ2-1	TRBD1	TGCGCCAGCAGCTTGGACGGACAGGGGGGCAACAATGAGCAGTTCTTC	CASSLDGQGGNNEQFF
many	TRBV2	TRBJ1-1	.	TGTGCCAGCAAGTCCGCGGACAGCTTTCACACTGAAGCTTTCTTT	CASKSADSFHTEAFF
many	TRBV29-1	TRBJ2-5	TRBD2	TGCAGCGTTGAAGACGCAGCGGGAAGGTACCAAGAGACCCAGTACTTC	CSVEDAAGRYQETQYF
many	TRBV7-2	TRBJ1-2	.	TGTGCCAGCAGCTTAGGGGCGGGGGGAAGTTTCTATGGCTACACCTTC	CASSLGAGGSFYGYTF
many	TRBV5-1	TRBJ2-1	TRBD2	TGCGCCAGCAGCTTGTCAACCGGGACTAGAATTAATGAGCAGTTCTTC	CASSLSTGTRINEQFF